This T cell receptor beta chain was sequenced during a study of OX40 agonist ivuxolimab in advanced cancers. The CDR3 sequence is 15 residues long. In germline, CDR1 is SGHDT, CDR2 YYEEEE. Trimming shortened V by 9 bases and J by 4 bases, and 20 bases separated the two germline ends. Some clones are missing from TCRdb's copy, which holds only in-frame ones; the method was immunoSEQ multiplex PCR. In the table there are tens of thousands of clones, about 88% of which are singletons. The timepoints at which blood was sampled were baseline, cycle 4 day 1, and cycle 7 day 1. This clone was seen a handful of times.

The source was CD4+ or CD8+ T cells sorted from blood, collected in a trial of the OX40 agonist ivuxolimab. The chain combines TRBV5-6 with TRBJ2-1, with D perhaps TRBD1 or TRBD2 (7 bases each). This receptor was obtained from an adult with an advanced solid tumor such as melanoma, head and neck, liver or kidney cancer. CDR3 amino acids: CATSGWQGGYNEQFF. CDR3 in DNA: TGTGCCACCTCTGGCTGGCAGGGGGGGTACAATGAGCAGTTCTTC.